A selection of T cell receptor beta chains follows, all from one sample in a study of a mutant IDH1 vaccine in newly diagnosed glioma. The repertoire was sequenced with immunoSEQ multiplex PCR; TCRdb's copy has only in-frame clones and lacks some. The sample has about 88,000 clones, roughly four fifths seen once. This sample comprised PBMCs, obtained from a glioma patient treated with radiotherapy, temozolomide or both. Receptors originate from a middle-aged man with glioma. Some clones in this sample may be carry-over from other donors' samples. Both conserved end residues are part of each CDR3. The D gene is left open where the match is weak. Clone size appears in some rows only: once, few, many, or a class for an expanded clone.

j_call d_call clone_size v_call cdr3_aa cdr3_nt
TRBJ2-5 TRBD1 NA TRBV27 CASRKGQERETQYF TGTGCCAGCAGGAAAGGACAGGAACGGGAGACCCAGTACTTC
TRBJ2-2 TRBD2 NA TRBV19 CASIRLAGGLNTGELFF TGTGCCAGTATCCGGCTAGCGGGGGGCCTCAACACCGGGGAGCTGTTTTTT
TRBJ2-6 NA few TRBV5-1 CASSLGAGSSGANVLTF TGCGCCAGCAGCTTGGGTGCGGGAAGCTCTGGGGCCAACGTCCTGACTTTC
TRBJ2-1 NA NA TRBV6-1 CASSEVLYNEQFF TGTGCCAGCAGTGAGGTCTTATACAATGAGCAGTTCTTC
TRBJ1-1 NA few TRBV29-1 CSTKQVNTEAFF TGCAGCACAAAACAGGTGAACACTGAAGCTTTCTTT
TRBJ2-5 TRBD2 NA TRBV6-6 CASSFGLAGMTETQYF TGTGCCAGCAGTTTCGGGCTAGCGGGAATGACAGAGACCCAGTACTTC
TRBJ1-2 NA NA TRBV5-6 CASTTGQSNYGYTF TGTGCCAGCACGACGGGACAATCTAACTATGGCTACACCTTC
TRBJ2-3 NA NA TRBV10-3 CAISEEPDTQYF TGTGCCATCAGTGAAGAGCCAGATACGCAGTATTTT
TRBJ1-1 NA NA TRBV27 CASSAPGAGTEAFF TGTGCCAGCAGTGCACCGGGGGCTGGCACTGAAGCTTTCTTT
TRBJ1-6 NA NA TRBV19 CASSTRGVEYNSPLHF TGTGCCAGTAGTACTCGCGGCGTAGAGTATAATTCACCCCTCCACTTT
TRBJ2-7 NA once TRBV7-8 CASSLAPRTVSAYEQYF TGTGCCAGCAGCTTAGCCCCAAGGACAGTGAGCGCCTACGAGCAGTACTTC
TRBJ1-1 NA NA TRBV19 CASSSTVNAEAFF TGTGCCAGTAGCTCGACAGTGAACGCTGAAGCTTTCTTT
TRBJ2-1 TRBD1 NA TRBV9 CASSPRTGKFF TGTGCCAGCAGCCCAAGGACAGGAAAGTTCTTC
TRBJ1-1 NA NA TRBV10-3 CAISESEVSTEAFF TGTGCCATCAGTGAGTCGGAGGTCAGCACTGAAGCTTTCTTT
TRBJ2-7 NA NA TRBV2 CASQWGTSYEQYF TGTGCCAGCCAGTGGGGAACCTCCTACGAGCAGTACTTC
TRBJ1-2 NA NA TRBV12-5 CASGLVRAAIGAPPGGWLYTF TGTGCTAGTGGTTTGGTACGCGCGGCGATTGGGGCCCCTCCTGGAGGGTGGCTCTACACCTTC
TRBJ2-6 NA NA TRBV6-6 CASSYRGTANVLTF TGTGCCAGCAGTTACAGAGGGACAGCCAACGTCCTGACTTTC
TRBJ2-7 NA NA TRBV27 CASSLSRRAYEQYF TGTGCCAGCAGTTTATCCCGTAGGGCCTACGAGCAGTACTTC
TRBJ1-3 NA NA TRBV6-5 CASRSQWTPGNTIYF TGTGCCAGCAGGTCACAATGGACACCTGGAAACACCATATATTTT
TRBJ2-7 NA once TRBV9 CASSVGTGRSYEQYF TGTGCCAGCAGCGTAGGGACTGGTAGGTCCTACGAGCAGTACTTC
TRBJ2-7 NA NA TRBV6-5 CASRTVRGSYEQYF TGTGCCAGCAGGACCGTCAGGGGCTCCTACGAGCAGTACTTC
TRBJ1-1 TRBD1 NA TRBV6-5 CASSYRQGNTEAFF TGTGCCAGCAGTTATCGACAGGGTAACACTGAAGCTTTCTTT
TRBJ2-3 NA NA TRBV29-1 CSASPGDYTQYF TGCAGCGCGAGCCCGGGGGACTATACGCAGTATTTT
TRBJ1-2 TRBD1 NA TRBV5-1 CASSSGQGETYGYTF TGCGCCAGCAGCTCCGGACAGGGGGAGACATATGGCTACACCTTC
TRBJ1-3 NA NA TRBV5-6 CASSGPRGSGNTIYF TGTGCCAGCAGCGGGCCCAGGGGCTCTGGAAACACCATATATTTT
TRBJ2-7 TRBD1 NA TRBV14 CASSYLDRGYEQYF TGTGCCAGCAGCTACCTTGACAGGGGTTACGAGCAGTACTTC
TRBJ1-5 NA NA TRBV30 CAWSEQGRGNQPQHF TGTGCCTGGAGTGAACAGGGCCGAGGGAATCAGCCCCAGCATTTT
TRBJ1-1 NA few TRBV5-4 CASSRGVGDTEAFF TGTGCCAGCAGCCGTGGGGTCGGTGACACTGAAGCTTTCTTT
TRBJ1-2 TRBD1 NA TRBV5-8 CASRNRGGGGYTF TGTGCCAGCCGGAACAGGGGCGGTGGTGGCTACACCTTC
TRBJ2-5 NA once TRBV5-1 CASSLAFGGAETQYF TGCGCCAGCAGCTTGGCCTTCGGTGGGGCAGAGACCCAGTACTTC
TRBJ2-1 NA NA TRBV30 CAWSDRYNEQFF TGTGCCTGGAGTGACAGGTACAATGAGCAGTTCTTC
TRBJ2-7 NA NA TRBV13 CASSPRGRGEQYF TGTGCCAGCAGCCCACGCGGGCGAGGGGAGCAGTACTTC
TRBJ2-7 TRBD1 NA TRBV14 CASSTRTGSLGYEQYF TGTGCCAGCAGCACCCGGACAGGAAGTTTGGGATACGAGCAGTACTTC